The T cell receptor beta chain described here comes from a study of blood T cell repertoires in COVID-19. Study as a whole: PBMCs, B-cell-depleted T cells, or T cells provided the cDNA or gDNA that made up the material.

Repertoires were generated with immunoSEQ multiplex PCR, while TCRdb's copy carries only in-frame clones and drops some. The sample includes roughly 250,000 clones, roughly 84% seen only once; the top ten take about 0.93%. The CDR3 loop spans 17 amino acids. Trimming left V 8 bases short and J 0 bases short, with 17 bases between. Germline V gene sequence: CDR1 MDHEN, CDR2 SYDVKM. The chain couples TRBV28 to TRBJ2-6, with TRBD2 as a possible D gene (7 bases). Input material: peripheral blood. The sequence was obtained from a man aged 40-50 years with acute or convalescent COVID-19. The DNA of the CDR3 is TGTGCCAGCTCCTGGGGGGGCTCCCCCTCTGGGGCCAACGTCCTGACTTTC. Translation: CASSWGGSPSGANVLTF.